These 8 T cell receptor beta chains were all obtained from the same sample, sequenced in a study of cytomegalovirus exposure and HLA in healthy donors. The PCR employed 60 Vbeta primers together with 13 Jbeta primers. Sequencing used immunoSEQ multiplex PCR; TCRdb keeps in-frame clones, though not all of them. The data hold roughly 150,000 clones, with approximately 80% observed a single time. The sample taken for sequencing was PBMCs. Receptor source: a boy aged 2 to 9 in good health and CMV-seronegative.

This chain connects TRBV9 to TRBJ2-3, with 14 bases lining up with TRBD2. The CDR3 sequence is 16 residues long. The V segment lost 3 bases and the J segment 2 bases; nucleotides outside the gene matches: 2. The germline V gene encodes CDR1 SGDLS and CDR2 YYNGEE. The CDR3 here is CASSGGLAGATDTQYF. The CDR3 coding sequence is TGTGCCAGCAGCGGGGGACTAGCGGGAGCCACAGATACGCAGTATTTT.

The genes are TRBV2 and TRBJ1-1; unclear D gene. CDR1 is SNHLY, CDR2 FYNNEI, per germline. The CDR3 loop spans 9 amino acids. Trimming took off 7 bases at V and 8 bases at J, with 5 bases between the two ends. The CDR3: CASNREAFF. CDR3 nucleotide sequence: TGTGCCAGCAATCGGGAAGCTTTCTTT.

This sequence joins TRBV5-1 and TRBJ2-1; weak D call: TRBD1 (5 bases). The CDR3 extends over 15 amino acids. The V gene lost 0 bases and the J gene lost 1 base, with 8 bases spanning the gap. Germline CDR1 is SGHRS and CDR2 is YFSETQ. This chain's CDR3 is CASSLVSGSYNEQFF. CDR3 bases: TGCGCCAGCAGCTTGGTTTCAGGGTCCTACAATGAGCAGTTCTTC.

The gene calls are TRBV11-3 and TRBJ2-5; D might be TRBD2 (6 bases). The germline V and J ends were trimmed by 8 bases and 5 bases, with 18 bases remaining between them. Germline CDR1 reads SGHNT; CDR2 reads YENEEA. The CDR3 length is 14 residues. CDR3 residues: CASSLASGRETQYF. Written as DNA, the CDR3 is TGTGCCAGCTCGTTGGCCTCGGGGAGGGAGACCCAGTACTTC.

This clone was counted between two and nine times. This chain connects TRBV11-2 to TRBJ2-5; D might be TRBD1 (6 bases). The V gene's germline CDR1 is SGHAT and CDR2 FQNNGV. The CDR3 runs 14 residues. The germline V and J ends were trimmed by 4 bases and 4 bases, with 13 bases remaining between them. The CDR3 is CASSSGPDRETQYF. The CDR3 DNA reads TGTGCCAGCAGCTCAGGGCCGGACAGAGAGACCCAGTACTTC. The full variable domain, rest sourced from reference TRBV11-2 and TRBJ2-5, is EAGVAQSPRYKIIEKRQSVAFWCNPISGHATLYWYQQILGQGPKLLIQFQNNGVVDDSQLPKDRFSAERLKGVDSTLKIQPAKLEDSAVYLCASSSGPDRETQYFGPGTRLLVL.

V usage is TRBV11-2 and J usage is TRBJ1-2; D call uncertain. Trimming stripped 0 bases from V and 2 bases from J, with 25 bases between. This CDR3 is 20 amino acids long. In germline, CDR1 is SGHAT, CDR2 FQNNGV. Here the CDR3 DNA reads TGTGCCAGCAGCTTAGATCGGAGTGCGGGCAGAATCTCTGCCAACTATGGCTACACCTTC. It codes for CASSLDRSAGRISANYGYTF.

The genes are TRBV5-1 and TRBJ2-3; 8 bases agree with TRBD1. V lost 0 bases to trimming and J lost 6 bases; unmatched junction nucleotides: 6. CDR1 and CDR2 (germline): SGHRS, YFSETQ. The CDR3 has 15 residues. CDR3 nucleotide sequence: TGCGCCAGCAGCTTGGGGACAGGGAGCTCGGATACGCAGTATTTT. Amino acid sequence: CASSLGTGSSDTQYF.

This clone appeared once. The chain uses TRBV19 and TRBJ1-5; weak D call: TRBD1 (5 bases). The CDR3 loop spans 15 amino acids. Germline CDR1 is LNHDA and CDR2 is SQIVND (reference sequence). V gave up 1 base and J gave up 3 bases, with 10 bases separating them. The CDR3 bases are TGTGCCAGTAGTATAGGACAGAGCAACAATCAGCCCCAGCATTTT. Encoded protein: CASSIGQSNNQPQHF.